This T cell receptor beta chain was captured in a study of shared clonotypes between healthy human individuals. Per the study methods: Filtering of immunoSEQ junctional sequences could not match full-length read filtering. Using immunoSEQ multiplex PCR, the repertoire was profiled, and TCRdb retains in-frame clones only, with some absent. V and J calls and clone size follow that table, whereas D and trimming were derived from the DNA. This sample has some 2,000,000 clones, with roughly 96% found just once. J was trimmed by 6 bases and V by 5 bases; bases with no gene match: 9. From germline, CDR1 is SNHLY and CDR2 FYNNEI. The CDR3 contains 14 residues.

The TCR originated in a man in his late teens or twenties in good health. The material sequenced was naive CD4+ T cells sorted from blood. The subset: CD45RA+ positively selected. This chain uses TRBV2 with TRBJ2-7; 8 bases match TRBD2. DNA for the CDR3: TGTGCCAGCAGTCCACCGGGACTAGGCTTCGAGCAGTACTTC. Its translation is CASSPPGLGFEQYF.